This T cell receptor (beta chain) is drawn from a study of shared clonotypes between healthy human individuals. Researchers ran the assay at a deep level. Assay used: immunoSEQ multiplex PCR; TCRdb lists only in-frame clones, some missing. The repertoire holds 2 million to 2.5 million clones, with 85% to 95% as singletons. Trimming stripped 8 bases from V and 5 bases from J, with 15 bases between. This CDR3 region has 13 residues. In germline, CDR1 is MDHEN, CDR2 SYDVKM. Donors comprised healthy HIV-negative adults lacking recent acute infections or vaccinations. Naive CD45RA+ and memory CD45RA-negative subsets were split from CD4+ cells.

The V and J genes are TRBV28 and TRBJ1-2; D is undetermined. The sequenced sample consisted of naive CD4+ T cells from PBMCs. Described subset: CD45RA+ positively selected. The receptor's source is a man aged 18 to 30 in good health. Some clones in this sample may be carry-over from other donors' samples. CDR3 protein: CASAPVPRYGYTF. In DNA, the CDR3 is TGTGCCAGCGCTCCTGTCCCTCGGTATGGCTACACCTTC.